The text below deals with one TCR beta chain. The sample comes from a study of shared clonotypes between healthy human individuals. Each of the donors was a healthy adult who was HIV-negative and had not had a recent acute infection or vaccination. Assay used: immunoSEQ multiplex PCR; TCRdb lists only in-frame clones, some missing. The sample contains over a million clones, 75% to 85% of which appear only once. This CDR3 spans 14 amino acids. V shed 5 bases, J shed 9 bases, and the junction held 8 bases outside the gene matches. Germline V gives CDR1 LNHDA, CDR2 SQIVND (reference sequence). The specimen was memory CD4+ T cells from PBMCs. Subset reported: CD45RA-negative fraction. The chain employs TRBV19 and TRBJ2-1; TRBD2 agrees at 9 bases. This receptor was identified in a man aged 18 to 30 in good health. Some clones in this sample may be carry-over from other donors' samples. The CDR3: CASSLVAGVFEQFF. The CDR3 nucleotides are TGTGCCAGTAGTCTGGTAGCGGGAGTATTTGAGCAGTTCTTC.